What follows are 23 T cell receptor beta chains derived from one specimen sequenced in a study of blood T cell repertoires in COVID-19. Sequencing used immunoSEQ multiplex PCR; TCRdb keeps in-frame clones, though not all of them. The sample shows about 240,000 clones, roughly 87% of them seen only once. Sequenced material: peripheral blood. The receptors here all came from a woman in her twenties or thirties with acute or convalescent COVID-19.

The CDR3, as DNA: TGTGCCAGCAGCAATTGGGCCCCGATGGCAGGGGGCTATGCCAAAAACATTCAGTACTTC. The encoded protein is CASSNWAPMAGGYAKNIQYF. The V call is TRBV21-1, the J call TRBJ2-4; TRBD1 is the table's D call, not checked against the DNA. TRBV21-1 corresponds to a pseudogene. The CDR3 totals 20 residues.

V gene TRBV30 combines with J gene TRBJ2-7; the D is unclear. Trimming shortened V by 6 bases and J by 1 base, and 13 bases separated the two germline ends. The V gene's germline CDR1 is GTSNPN and CDR2 SVGIG (reference sequence). CDR3 length: 13 amino acids. The CDR3 DNA reads as TGTGCCTGTAGTTTTCAGTATTCCTACGAGCAGTACTTC. This gives the protein CACSFQYSYEQYF.

This chain uses TRBV25-1 with TRBJ1-4; a weak D match, TRBD1 (5 bases). V shed 6 bases and J shed 5 bases, with 13 bases lying between them. The CDR3 loop spans 14 amino acids. CDR1 MGHDK and CDR2 SYGVNS come from the germline V gene. CDR3: CASSLGLGNEKLFF. DNA for the CDR3: TGTGCCAGCAGCCTGGGACTAGGAAATGAAAAACTGTTTTTT.

This chain joins TRBV6-5 and TRBJ2-7; D is uncertain. Deletions cut 4 bases from V and 2 bases from J, with 12 bases between. The germline CDR1 and CDR2 sequences are MNHEY and SVGAGI. CDR3 length equals 14 residues. CDR3 in amino acids: CASSFTQITYEQYF. DNA for the CDR3: TGTGCCAGCAGTTTTACGCAGATTACCTACGAGCAGTACTTC.

The chain uses TRBV7-2 and TRBJ2-7; D remains unclear. Trimming stripped 0 bases from V and 6 bases from J, with 9 bases between. There are 13 residues in the CDR3. Germline CDR1 SGHTA, CDR2 FQGNSA. The CDR3 bases are TGTGCCAGCAGCTTAGCGTATGGCGGCGAGCAGTACTTC. Its protein is CASSLAYGGEQYF.

This rearrangement joins TRBV11-3 to TRBJ1-3; D not resolved. Looked up from germline, CDR1 is SGHNT and CDR2 is YENEEA. The CDR3 contains 16 residues. The V and J ends lost 0 bases and 0 bases respectively, with 9 bases between them. The CDR3 protein is CASSLDSGHSGNTIYF. The CDR3 bases are TGTGCCAGCAGCTTAGATTCGGGTCACTCTGGAAACACCATATATTTT.

The J gene is TRBJ2-5, the V gene TRBV13; 7 nucleotides align to TRBD2. The J segment lost 3 bases and the V segment lost 5 bases, leaving 6 bases of the junction unmatched. Per the germline V gene, CDR1 is PRHDT and CDR2 is FYEKMQ (reference sequence). CDR3 length: 14 amino acids. Written as DNA, the CDR3 is TGTGCCAGCAGCCCTCGACTAGCAGAAGAGACCCAGTACTTC. Translated, it gives CASSPRLAEETQYF.

This clone has more than one count but fewer than ten. J is TRBJ1-1 and V is TRBV30, with TRBD1 matching 7 bases. There are 15 residues in the CDR3. V was clipped by 3 bases and J by 5 bases; unmatched bases: 12. Per the germline V gene, CDR1 is GTSNPN and CDR2 is SVGIG (reference sequence). As DNA, the CDR3 is TGTGCCTGGAGGGGGACAGCCGGAGGATATACTGAAGCTTTCTTT. It yields the protein CAWRGTAGGYTEAFF.

The chain carries TRBV10-1 and TRBJ2-7; TRBD1 agrees at 7 bases. The germline gives CDR1 WNHNN, CDR2 SYGVQD (reference sequence). CDR3 size: 14 residues. Losses at the gene ends were 6 bases for V and 2 bases for J; bases not matched to a gene: 7. The CDR3 DNA is TGCGCCAGCAGCGCCGGACAGGTGCCCTACGAGCAGTACTTC. It is translated as CASSAGQVPYEQYF.

This clone was counted a single time. Other nucleotide sequences from this sample produce the same CDR3. The rearrangement uses TRBV6-5 and TRBJ1-1, with D unclear. V lost 3 bases, J lost 1 base, and 6 bases lay in between. The length of the CDR3 is 13 residues. Per germline, CDR1 MNHEY and CDR2 SVGAGI. The CDR3 here is CASSYNRNTEAFF. CDR3 sequence (DNA): TGTGCCAGCAGTTATAATCGGAACACTGAAGCTTTCTTT.

As to this clone: Germline and junction disagree at one end, which may indicate a read error. This chain links TRBV6-5 with TRBJ1-2; D is uncertain. This CDR3 region has 14 residues. From germline, CDR1 is MNHEY and CDR2 SVGAGI. The CDR3: CAGSPAPGGYGYTF. DNA for the CDR3: TGTGCCGGCAGTCCCGCGCCGGGAGGGTATGGCTACACCTTC.

The genes are TRBV4-3 and TRBJ2-3; D unresolved. The CDR3 contains 15 residues. CDR1 and CDR2 from the germline V gene are LGHNA and YSLEER. V lost 0 bases to trimming and J lost 6 bases, with 13 bases between them. The chain's CDR3 is CASSQDRLGTDTQYF. The CDR3 nucleotides read TGCGCCAGCAGCCAAGATCGTCTAGGTACGGATACGCAGTATTTT.

There are a few counts of this clone. The chain links TRBV6-5 to TRBJ1-5; D is unresolved. The CDR3 has 14 residues. Trimming shortened V by 5 bases and J by 7 bases, and 15 bases separated the two germline ends. Germline V lookup: CDR1 MNHEY, CDR2 SVGAGI. The CDR3 sequence is CASSQNVGSQPQHF. In DNA form, the CDR3 reads TGTGCCAGCAGTCAAAACGTAGGGAGCCAGCCCCAGCATTTT.

The chain couples TRBV9 to TRBJ2-1; tentatively, D is TRBD2 (6 bases). V was clipped by 0 bases and J by 8 bases, with 15 bases between them. There are 15 residues in the CDR3. Per germline, CDR1 SGDLS and CDR2 YYNGEE. CDR3 amino acids: CASSVEWEVGDEQFF. The DNA of the CDR3 is TGTGCCAGCAGCGTAGAGTGGGAGGTAGGCGATGAGCAGTTCTTC.

V is TRBV6-1 and J is TRBJ2-3; 11 positions match TRBD2. Trimming removed 2 bases from V and 4 bases from J; junction bases left unmatched: 2. CDR3 size: 15 residues. The germline V gene has CDR1 MNHNS and CDR2 SASEGT. The CDR3 DNA reads as TGTGCCAGCAGTGAATTAGCGGGAGGGTCAGATACGCAGTATTTT. It specifies CASSELAGGSDTQYF.

This rearrangement joins TRBV4-1 to TRBJ1-1; TRBD1 matches at 7 bases. V lost 4 bases, J lost 10 bases, and 9 bases stayed unmatched. CDR3 size: 13 residues. CDR1 is MGHRA and CDR2 is YSYEKL in the germline V gene. The CDR3 DNA follows: TGCGCCAGCAGCCTCGACAGGGATGGGGGAGCTTTCTTT. This sequence encodes CASSLDRDGGAFF.

The J gene is TRBJ2-3, the V gene TRBV30; the D is unclear. V was clipped by 3 bases and J by 2 bases, with 15 bases between them. The CDR3 is 15 residues long. Looked up from germline, CDR1 is GTSNPN and CDR2 is SVGIG (reference sequence). CDR3 coding DNA: TGTGCCTGGAGGGCCCCTGGCGGCCACACAGATACGCAGTATTTT. It yields the protein CAWRAPGGHTDTQYF.

This clone showed up just once. This rearrangement joins TRBV7-2 to TRBJ2-1, with 7 bases that match TRBD1. The CDR3 is 18 amino acids. V lost 0 bases to trimming and J lost 0 bases; unmatched junction nucleotides: 8. Per the germline V gene, CDR1 is SGHTA and CDR2 is FQGNSA. CDR3 bases: TGTGCCAGCAGCTTAGCGACAGGGACGGAAAGCTCCTACAATGAGCAGTTCTTC. It codes for CASSLATGTESSYNEQFF.

The chain recombines TRBV9 with TRBJ1-3; D remains unclear. Trimming stripped 4 bases from V and 5 bases from J, with 19 bases between. This CDR3 region has 16 residues. Germline CDR1 and CDR2: SGDLS and YYNGEE. This CDR3 is CASSPPSGEQRNTIYF. The CDR3 nucleotides are TGTGCCAGCAGCCCACCCTCCGGGGAACAAAGAAACACCATATATTTT.

The chain couples TRBV30 to TRBJ1-5; perhaps TRBD1 as D (6 bases). Germline V lookup: CDR1 GTSNPN, CDR2 SVGIG (reference sequence). CDR3 length: 13 residues. The ends were cut back, 4 bases at V and 2 bases at J, with 9 bases in the middle. DNA for the CDR3: TGTGCCTGGAACAGGGACGGCAATCAGCCCCAGCATTTT. It codes for CAWNRDGNQPQHF.

The V call is TRBV24-1, the J call TRBJ2-7; 9 positions match TRBD1. Germline V lookup: CDR1 KGHDR, CDR2 SFDVKD. The V and J ends lost 11 bases and 5 bases, in that order; junction bases with no gene match: 9. The CDR3 is made up of 13 amino acids. CDR3 sequence (DNA): TGTGCCAGGAAGACAGGGGGGGCCAACGAGCAGTACTTC. It encodes CARKTGGANEQYF.

The chain joins TRBV5-1 to TRBJ1-3, with no clear D. Trimming took 1 base from V and 0 from J, leaving 8 bases between them. CDR3 length: 15 amino acids. Germline CDR1 is SGHRS and CDR2 is YFSETQ. Here the CDR3 DNA reads TGCGCCAGCAGCTTGTCGCGGTACTCTGGAAACACCATATATTTT. Amino acids: CASSLSRYSGNTIYF. The full variable domain, with the rest looked up from reference TRBV5-1 and TRBJ1-3, is KAGVTQTPRYLIKTRGQQVTLSCSPISGHRSVSWYQQTPGQGLQFLFEYFSETQRNKGNFPGRFSGRQFSNSRSEMNVSTLELGDSALYLCASSLSRYSGNTIYFGEGSWLTVV.

The chain has TRBV27 and TRBJ2-1, with 9 bases matching TRBD1. Germline V gene lookup returns CDR1 MNHEY and CDR2 SMNVEV (reference sequence). The junction had 12 bases not matched to a gene; V was cut back by 5 bases and J by 7 bases. There are 16 residues in the CDR3. CDR3 region: CASSPLPGQGINEQFF. Here the CDR3 DNA reads TGTGCCAGCAGTCCCCTGCCGGGACAGGGAATAAATGAGCAGTTCTTC.